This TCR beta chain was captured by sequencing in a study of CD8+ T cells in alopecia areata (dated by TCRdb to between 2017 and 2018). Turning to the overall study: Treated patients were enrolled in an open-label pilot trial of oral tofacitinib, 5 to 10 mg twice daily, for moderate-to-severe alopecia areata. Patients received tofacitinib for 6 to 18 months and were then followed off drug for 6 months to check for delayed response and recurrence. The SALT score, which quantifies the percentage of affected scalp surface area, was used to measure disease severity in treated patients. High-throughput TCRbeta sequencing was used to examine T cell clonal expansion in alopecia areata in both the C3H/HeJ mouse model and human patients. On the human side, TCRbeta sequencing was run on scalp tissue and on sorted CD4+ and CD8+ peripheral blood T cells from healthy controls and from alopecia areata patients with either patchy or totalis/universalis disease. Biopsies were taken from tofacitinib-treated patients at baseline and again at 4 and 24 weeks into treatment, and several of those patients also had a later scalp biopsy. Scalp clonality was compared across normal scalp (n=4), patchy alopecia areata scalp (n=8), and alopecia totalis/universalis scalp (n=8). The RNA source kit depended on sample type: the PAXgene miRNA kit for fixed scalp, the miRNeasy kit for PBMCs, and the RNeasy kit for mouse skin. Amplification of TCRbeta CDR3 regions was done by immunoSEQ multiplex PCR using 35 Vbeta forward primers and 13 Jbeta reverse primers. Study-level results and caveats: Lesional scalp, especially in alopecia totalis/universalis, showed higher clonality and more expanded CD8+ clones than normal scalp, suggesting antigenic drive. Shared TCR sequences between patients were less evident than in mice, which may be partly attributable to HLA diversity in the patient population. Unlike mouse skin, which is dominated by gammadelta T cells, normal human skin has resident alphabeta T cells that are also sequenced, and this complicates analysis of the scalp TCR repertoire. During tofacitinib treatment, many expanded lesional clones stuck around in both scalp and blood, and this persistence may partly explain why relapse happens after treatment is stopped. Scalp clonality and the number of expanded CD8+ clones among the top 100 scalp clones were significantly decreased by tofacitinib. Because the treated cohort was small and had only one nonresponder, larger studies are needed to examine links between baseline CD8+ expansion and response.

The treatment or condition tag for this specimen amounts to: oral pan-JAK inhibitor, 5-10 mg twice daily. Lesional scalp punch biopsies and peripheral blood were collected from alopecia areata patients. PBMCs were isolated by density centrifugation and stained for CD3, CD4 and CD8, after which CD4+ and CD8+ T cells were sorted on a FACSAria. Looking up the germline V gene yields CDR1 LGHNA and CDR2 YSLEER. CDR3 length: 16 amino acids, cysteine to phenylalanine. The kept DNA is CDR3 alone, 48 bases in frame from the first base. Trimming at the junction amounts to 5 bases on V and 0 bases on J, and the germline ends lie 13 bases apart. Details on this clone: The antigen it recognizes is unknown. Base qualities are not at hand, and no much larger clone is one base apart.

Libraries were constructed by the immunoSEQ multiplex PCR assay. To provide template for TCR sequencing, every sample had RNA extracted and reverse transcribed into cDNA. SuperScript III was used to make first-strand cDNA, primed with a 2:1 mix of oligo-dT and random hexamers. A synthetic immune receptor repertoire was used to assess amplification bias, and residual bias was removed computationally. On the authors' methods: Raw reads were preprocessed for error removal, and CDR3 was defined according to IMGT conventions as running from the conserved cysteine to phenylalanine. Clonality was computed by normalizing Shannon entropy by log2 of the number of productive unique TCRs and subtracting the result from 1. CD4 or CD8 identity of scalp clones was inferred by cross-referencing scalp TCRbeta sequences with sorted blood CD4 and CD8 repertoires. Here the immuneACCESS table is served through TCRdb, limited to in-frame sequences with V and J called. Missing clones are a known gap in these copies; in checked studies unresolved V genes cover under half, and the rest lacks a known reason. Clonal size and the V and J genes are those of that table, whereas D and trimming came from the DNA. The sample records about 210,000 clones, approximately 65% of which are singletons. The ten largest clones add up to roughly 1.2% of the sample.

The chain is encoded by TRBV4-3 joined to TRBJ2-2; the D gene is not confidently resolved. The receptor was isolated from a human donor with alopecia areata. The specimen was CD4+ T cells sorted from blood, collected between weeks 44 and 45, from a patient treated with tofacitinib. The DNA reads TGCGCCAGCAGCTCGGTTTGGTTAGCGAACACCGGGGAGCTGTTTTTT. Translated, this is CASSSVWLANTGELFF.